This TCR beta chain was identified in a study of beta chain features in type 1 diabetes. Study findings and constraints: Type 1 diabetes patients showed a moderate but significant shortening of TCRB CDR3s in all four CD4+ subsets.

To note about this clone: Its antigen remains unknown.

The investigators reverse transcribed all of the isolated RNA, so they sequenced expressed TCRB transcripts. Only in-frame clones appear in the TCRdb table, and some are missing; sequencing was by immunoSEQ multiplex PCR. There are 95,000 to 110,000 clones in the sample; under 30% occur only once, and 0.53% lies in the top ten. Germline CDR1 is SNHLY and CDR2 is FYNNEI. The CDR3 has 17 residues. The V gene end was trimmed by 8 bases and the J gene end by 3 bases; junction bases not matched to a gene: 12. CD4+ cells of the naive, central memory, regulatory and stem cell-like memory types were sorted via CD45RO/CCR7/CD25/CD127/CD95/CD27.

The material sequenced was central memory CD4+ T cells from blood. J is TRBJ2-1 and V is TRBV2; 11 bases map to TRBD2. The source is a woman between 18 and 30 years old with type 1 diabetes. DNA of the CDR3: TGTGCCAGCTATCCTGGCCTGGGGACTAGCGGCTACAATGAGCAGTTCTTC. Translation gives CASYPGLGTSGYNEQFF. The entire variable domain, with the rest obtained from reference TRBV2 and TRBJ2-1, is as follows: EPEVTQTPSHQVTQMGQEVILRCVPISNHLYFYWYRQILGQKVEFLVSFYNNEISEKSEIFDDQFSVERPDGSNFTLKIRSTKLEDSAMYFCASYPGLGTSGYNEQFFGPGTRLTVL.